What follows are 16 T cell receptor beta chains derived from one specimen sequenced in a study of blood T cell repertoires in COVID-19. The repertoire was sequenced with immunoSEQ multiplex PCR; TCRdb's copy has only in-frame clones and lacks some. The data contain 100,000 to 120,000 clones, around 74% of them singletons. Sequencing was done on a sample of peripheral blood. The receptors originated from a woman between 70 and 85 years old with acute or convalescent COVID-19.

The CDR3 reads CASMPNRAGGLETQYF. The CDR3 nucleotides read TGTGCCAGCATGCCGAATAGGGCGGGGGGGCTGGAGACCCAGTACTTC. The chain joins TRBV2 to TRBJ2-5, with 9 bases identical to TRBD2. Trimming took 7 bases from V and 5 from J; bases not matched to a gene: 14. CDR3 length equals 16 residues. Looked up from germline, CDR1 is SNHLY and CDR2 is FYNNEI.

This chain uses TRBV3-1 (or the pseudogene TRBV3-2) with TRBJ2-2; 7 bases map to TRBD1. Trimming removed 1 base from V and 2 bases from J; junction bases left unmatched: 7. There are 17 residues in the CDR3. The V gene's germline CDR1 is LGHDT and CDR2 YNNKEL (reference sequence). CDR3 nucleotide sequence: TGTGCCAGCAGCCAAGTAGAGGCAGGGGGAAACACCGGGGAGCTGTTTTTT. Translated: CASSQVEAGGNTGELFF.

In the case of this clone: Other DNA sequences in the sample encode the same CDR3. The chain carries TRBV6-1 and TRBJ2-1; 11 nucleotides match TRBD2. This CDR3 region has 16 residues. The J segment lost 4 bases and the V segment lost 2 bases, leaving 4 bases of the junction unmatched. From germline, CDR1 is MNHNS and CDR2 SASEGT. The CDR3 is CASSERLAGGYNEQFF. In DNA, the CDR3 is TGTGCCAGCAGTGAAAGGTTAGCGGGGGGGTACAATGAGCAGTTCTTC.

The chain joins TRBV30 to TRBJ1-1; TRBD1 matches at 7 bases. Germline trimming cut 4 bases from V and 0 bases from J; bases unmatched to any gene: 2. Per germline, CDR1 GTSNPN and CDR2 SVGIG (reference sequence). This CDR3 spans 13 amino acids. The CDR3 here is CAWTGQVNTEAFF. CDR3 in DNA: TGTGCCTGGACCGGACAGGTGAACACTGAAGCTTTCTTT.

The chain uses TRBV5-1 and TRBJ2-3, with 7 bases fitting TRBD2. The germline V gene has CDR1 SGHRS and CDR2 YFSETQ. This CDR3 contains 14 residues. After removal of 5 bases from V and 0 bases from J, the junction contained 3 bases not matched to a gene. Here the CDR3 DNA reads TGCGCCAGCAGTGGCGGGGGTAGCACAGATACGCAGTATTTT. It yields the protein CASSGGGSTDTQYF.

The chain recombines TRBV5-1 with TRBJ1-1; 8 nucleotides match TRBD1. Germline V CDR1 and CDR2: SGHRS, YFSETQ. V lost 0 bases to trimming and J lost 8 bases; unmatched junction nucleotides: 9. This CDR3 has 15 residues. CDR3 nucleotide sequence: TGCGCCAGCAGCTTGGCTACCGGGACAGGCGGGGAAGCTTTCTTT. Its translation: CASSLATGTGGEAFF. The whole variable domain, filled in from reference TRBV5-1 and TRBJ1-1, reads KAGVTQTPRYLIKTRGQQVTLSCSPISGHRSVSWYQQTPGQGLQFLFEYFSETQRNKGNFPGRFSGRQFSNSRSEMNVSTLELGDSALYLCASSLATGTGGEAFFGQGTRLTVV.

The chain employs TRBV7-2 and TRBJ2-5; TRBD2 agrees at 13 bases. There are 17 residues in the CDR3. Germline loops: CDR1 SGHTA, CDR2 FQGNSA. Trimming cost V 5 bases and J 5 bases; bases outside gene matches: 11. The CDR3 nucleotides read TGTGCCAGCAGCCCACTAGCGGGGGGGAAAAGTGGGGAGACCCAGTACTTC. Translating gives CASSPLAGGKSGETQYF.

This clone showed up just once. This chain links TRBV5-1 with TRBJ2-2; TRBD2 matches 11 bases. Per germline, CDR1 SGHRS and CDR2 YFSETQ. The CDR3 sequence is 17 residues long. V lost 2 bases and J lost 5; bases outside the gene matches: 8. The CDR3 bases are TGCGCCAGCAGCTTTAGCGGGGGGGCCTTTTCGACCGGGGAGCTGTTTTTT. Its protein is CASSFSGGAFSTGELFF.

CDR3 coding DNA: TGTGCCAGCTCAGCCGCAGGGGGCGATCTTTCTGGCGAGCAGTACTTC. Translation: CASSAAGGDLSGEQYF. V is TRBV18 and J is TRBJ2-7, with TRBD1 matching 8 bases. V shed 5 bases and J 6 bases; nucleotides not matched to a gene: 15. This CDR3 has 16 amino acids. Germline V gives CDR1 KGHSH, CDR2 LQKENI.

The rearrangement uses TRBV19 and TRBJ1-2; D is ambiguous. Trimming removed 5 bases from V and 4 bases from J, with 14 bases in between. Germline values: CDR1 LNHDA, CDR2 SQIVND (reference sequence). The CDR3 has 14 residues. CDR3 nucleotide sequence: TGTGCCAGTAGTTCTATTATCGGGGTCTATGGCTACACCTTC. This sequence encodes CASSSIIGVYGYTF.

V gene TRBV6-6 combines with J gene TRBJ2-7; TRBD2 is a possible D gene (7 bases). There are 14 residues in the CDR3. Per the germline V gene, CDR1 is MNHNY and CDR2 is SVGAGI (reference sequence). Trimming pared 8 bases from V and 0 bases from J, leaving 14 bases between. CDR3: CASAEGGSSYEQYF. The CDR3, as DNA: TGTGCCAGCGCCGAGGGGGGGAGCTCCTACGAGCAGTACTTC.

A single count supports this clone. The V call is TRBV3-1 (or the pseudogene TRBV3-2), the J call TRBJ2-5, with D perhaps TRBD2 (5 bases). Trimming took 1 base from V and 1 from J, leaving 10 bases between them. CDR1 and CDR2 (germline): LGHDT, YNNKEL (reference sequence). The length of the CDR3 is 15 residues. CDR3 DNA: TGTGCCAGCAGCCAAGGATCAGCGGTCCAAGAGACCCAGTACTTC. Encoded protein: CASSQGSAVQETQYF.

CDR3 protein: CASSQIHAGNSPLHF. CDR3 in DNA: TGTGCCAGCAGCCAAATTCACGCCGGGAATTCACCCCTCCACTTT. The rearrangement links TRBV3-1 (or the pseudogene TRBV3-2) to TRBJ1-6; D remains unclear. CDR1 LGHDT and CDR2 YNNKEL come from the germline V gene (reference sequence). Trimming left V 2 bases short and J 7 bases short, with 12 bases between. This CDR3 has 15 residues.

This clone was seen only a few times. V and J are TRBV7-9 and TRBJ2-5, with D tentatively TRBD1 (5 bases). The V end was cut by 3 bases, the J end by 5 bases, with 13 bases between. The CDR3 is 14 residues long. Germline V gene data show CDR1 as SEHNR and CDR2 as FQNEAQ (reference sequence). The chain's CDR3 is CASSLGQTLETQYF. CDR3 DNA sequence: TGTGCCAGCAGCTTGGGGCAGACCCTGGAGACCCAGTACTTC.

The chain couples TRBV14 to TRBJ1-1; no clear D gene. Germline loops: CDR1 SGHDN, CDR2 FVKESK. V was trimmed by 4 bases and J by 1 base, leaving 4 bases between them. The CDR3 has 12 residues. In nucleotides, the CDR3 is TGTGCCAGCAGCCTGAGGAACACTGAAGCTTTCTTT. Translation gives CASSLRNTEAFF.

The V gene is TRBV2, the J gene TRBJ2-1; 12 bases match TRBD2. This CDR3 spans 18 amino acids. V gave up 4 bases and J gave up 7 bases; unmatched junction bases: 14. Germline V gene sequence: CDR1 SNHLY, CDR2 FYNNEI. CDR3 residues: CASSVPTSGGTYQNEQFF. The CDR3 DNA sequence: TGTGCCAGCAGTGTACCTACTAGCGGGGGGACCTATCAGAATGAGCAGTTCTTC.